Listed here are 28 T cell receptor beta chains from one sample, sequenced in a study of blood T cell repertoires in COVID-19. Some clones are missing from TCRdb's copy, which holds only in-frame ones; the method was immunoSEQ multiplex PCR. The sample has 100,000 to 140,000 clones; 89% are singletons. Material: peripheral blood. The receptors were sampled from a man aged 35 to 55 with active or convalescent COVID-19.

The V and J genes are TRBV28 and TRBJ2-7; TRBD1 agrees at 7 bases. J was trimmed by 6 bases and V by 6 bases; bases with no gene match: 14. This CDR3 is 15 amino acids long. Per the germline V gene, CDR1 is MDHEN and CDR2 is SYDVKM. The CDR3 here is CASSPPRQGLSEQYF. The DNA for the CDR3 is TGTGCCAGCAGCCCGCCCAGACAGGGATTAAGCGAGCAGTACTTC.

CDR3 nucleotides: TGTGCCAGCAGTTCACAGGGGAGTGAGCAGTTCTTC. Translating gives CASSSQGSEQFF. The chain carries TRBV6-2 or TRBV6-3 and TRBJ2-1; 7 bases align to TRBD1. This CDR3 comprises 12 residues. The trim removed 4 bases at V and 9 bases at J, leaving 3 bases unmatched. Germline V gene data show CDR1 as MNHEY and CDR2 as SVGEGT.

This chain uses TRBV19 with TRBJ2-1, with TRBD2 identical over 7 bases. The CDR3 loop spans 16 amino acids. Germline CDR1 reads LNHDA; CDR2 reads SQIVND (reference sequence). V was clipped by 7 bases and J by 4 bases; unmatched bases: 13. The CDR3: CASTPLGAGDYNEQFF. The DNA for the CDR3 is TGTGCCAGTACTCCTCTCGGGGCGGGAGATTACAATGAGCAGTTCTTC.

The chain has TRBV7-2 and TRBJ2-3; 7 bases align to TRBD2. The V segment lost 1 base and the J segment 6 bases; nucleotides outside the gene matches: 7. The CDR3 loop spans 15 amino acids. CDR1 is SGHTA, CDR2 FQGNSA, per germline. As DNA, the CDR3 is TGTGCCAGCAGCTTAGGGGCGGGAGCATCCGATACGCAGTATTTT. It yields the protein CASSLGAGASDTQYF. The variable domain in full, with the rest retrieved from reference TRBV7-2 and TRBJ2-3, is GAGVSQSPSNKVTEKGKDVELRCDPISGHTALYWYRQSLGQGLEFLIYFQGNSAPDKSGLPSDRFSAERTGGSVSTLTIQRTQQEDSAVYLCASSLGAGASDTQYFGPGTRLTVL.

The chain employs TRBV5-1 and TRBJ2-1; TRBD1 matches 7 bases. The CDR3 is 16 amino acids. With 4 bases clipped from V and 0 bases from J, the junction kept 7 bases outside the gene matches. Germline V gene lookup returns CDR1 SGHRS and CDR2 YFSETQ. The CDR3 sequence is CASSHYRGDSYNEQFF. In DNA, the CDR3 is TGCGCCAGCAGCCATTACAGGGGAGACTCCTACAATGAGCAGTTCTTC.

In regard to this clone: Other DNA sequences in the sample encode the same CDR3. This chain connects TRBV9 to TRBJ1-6; D gene uncertain. CDR3 length equals 12 residues. Germline V lookup: CDR1 SGDLS, CDR2 YYNGEE. Trimming pared 2 bases from V and 7 bases from J, leaving 4 bases between. CDR3 sequence reads: CASSVLNSPLHF. In DNA, the CDR3 is TGTGCCAGCAGCGTTTTAAATTCACCCCTCCACTTT.

The CDR3 DNA sequence: TGTGCCAGTAGTACGACAGGGTCGGAGACCCAGTACTTC. Amino acid sequence: CASSTTGSETQYF. This chain joins TRBV19 and TRBJ2-5; 7 bases are a match to TRBD1. The length of the CDR3 is 13 residues. CDR1 is LNHDA, CDR2 SQIVND, per germline (reference sequence). J gave up 5 bases and V 4 bases, and 4 bases lay outside the gene matches.

The J gene is TRBJ2-2, the V gene TRBV28; a weak D match, TRBD1 (5 bases). CDR3 length equals 16 residues. V lost 6 bases and J 0 bases, leaving 14 bases between the germline ends. CDR1 and CDR2 (germline): MDHEN, SYDVKM. The CDR3 sequence: CASSLSKGPNTGELFF. The CDR3, as DNA: TGTGCCAGCAGCCTATCTAAGGGGCCGAACACCGGGGAGCTGTTTTTT.

The chain carries TRBV5-4 and TRBJ2-7; 7 bases align to TRBD1. With 1 base clipped from V and 3 bases from J, the junction kept 4 bases outside the gene matches. CDR3 length equals 14 residues. Germline CDR1 and CDR2: SGHNT and YYREEE (reference sequence). The CDR3: CASSLTTGNYEQYF. CDR3 nucleotides: TGTGCCAGCAGCTTGACGACAGGGAACTACGAGCAGTACTTC.

This clone was observed once. V and J are TRBV6-5 and TRBJ1-6, with TRBD1 identical over 7 bases. The V segment lost 3 bases and the J segment 8 bases; nucleotides outside the gene matches: 1. The V gene's germline CDR1 is MNHEY and CDR2 SVGAGI. This CDR3 has 13 residues. This chain's CDR3 is CASSYTGDSPLHF. Written as DNA, the CDR3 is TGTGCCAGCAGTTATACAGGGGATTCACCCCTCCACTTT.

The rearrangement joins TRBV2 to TRBJ1-6; a weak D match, TRBD1 (6 bases). Trimming removed 5 bases from V and 10 bases from J, with 21 bases in between. Per the germline V gene, CDR1 is SNHLY and CDR2 is FYNNEI. The CDR3 is 16 amino acids. Here the CDR3 reads CASSPNRVHPGSPLHF. Written as DNA, the CDR3 is TGTGCCAGCAGTCCGAACAGGGTACACCCGGGATCACCCCTCCACTTT.

The chain uses TRBV5-1 and TRBJ2-7; D might be TRBD2 (6 bases). The V and J ends lost 4 bases and 5 bases respectively, with 10 bases between them. CDR3 length: 12 residues. In germline, CDR1 is SGHRS, CDR2 YFSETQ. Written as DNA, the CDR3 is TGCGCCAGCAGCGTTAGACTAGACGAGCAGTACTTC. Protein: CASSVRLDEQYF.

This chain joins TRBV12-3 or TRBV12-4 and TRBJ2-7, with 7 bases fitting TRBD1. The CDR3 totals 12 residues. V lost 6 bases and J lost 4; bases outside the gene matches: 3. Here the CDR3 reads CASRDRFYEQYF. In DNA, the CDR3 is TGTGCCAGCAGGGACAGGTTTTACGAGCAGTACTTC.

This clone was recorded only once. V gene TRBV4-1 combines with J gene TRBJ2-2; weak D call: TRBD1 (6 bases). Germline CDR1 MGHRA, CDR2 YSYEKL. CDR3 length: 17 residues. V was trimmed by 1 base and J by 1 base, leaving 13 bases between them. DNA of the CDR3: TGCGCCAGCAGCCAAGCTTTTAGGACAGAGAACACCGGGGAGCTGTTTTTT. Translated, it gives CASSQAFRTENTGELFF.

V usage is TRBV4-3 and J usage is TRBJ2-7; the D gene is possibly TRBD1 (6 bases). There are 15 residues in the CDR3. Germline CDR1 and CDR2: LGHNA and YSLEER. V lost 0 bases and J lost 2, with 11 bases in between. The CDR3 protein is CASSQEVRGPYEQYF. Here the CDR3 DNA reads TGCGCCAGCAGCCAAGAGGTCAGGGGCCCCTACGAGCAGTACTTC.

The chain has TRBV10-3 and TRBJ1-1; D might be TRBD1 (6 bases). Deletions cut 5 bases from V and 1 base from J, with 8 bases between. The CDR3 is 13 amino acids. Germline V CDR1 and CDR2: ENHRY, SYGVKD. The CDR3 sequence: CAISKQGNTEAFF. CDR3 nucleotides: TGTGCCATCAGTAAACAGGGGAACACTGAAGCTTTCTTT.

In DNA, the CDR3 is TGTGCCAGCAGCTTGGAGGAGAATGGCTACACCTTC. As protein: CASSLEENGYTF. The chain joins TRBV7-9 to TRBJ1-2; D uncertain. Trimming shortened V by 3 bases and J by 6 bases, and 8 bases separated the two germline ends. Germline V lookup: CDR1 SEHNR, CDR2 FQNEAQ (reference sequence). The CDR3 is 12 amino acids.

The chain combines TRBV27 with TRBJ1-5, with 9 bases identical to TRBD1. The junction had 3 bases not matched to a gene; V was cut back by 1 base and J by 2 bases. This CDR3 spans 16 amino acids. Germline V gene sequence: CDR1 MNHEY, CDR2 SMNVEV (reference sequence). The CDR3 spells CASSLWGQGGNQPQHF. CDR3 DNA sequence: TGTGCCAGCAGTTTATGGGGACAGGGCGGCAATCAGCCCCAGCATTTT.

The CDR3 loop is CASSVGGGVNEKLFF. The DNA for the CDR3 is TGTGCCAGCAGCGTAGGGGGAGGGGTTAATGAAAAACTGTTTTTT. The chain recombines TRBV9 with TRBJ1-4; maybe TRBD1 (5 bases). The CDR3 contains 15 residues. The germline gives CDR1 SGDLS, CDR2 YYNGEE. V shed 0 bases and J shed 4 bases, with 10 bases lying between them.

The rearrangement joins TRBV7-3 to TRBJ2-7, with D tentatively TRBD2 (5 bases). Trimming pared 2 bases from V and 7 bases from J, leaving 12 bases between. The germline V gene encodes CDR1 SGHTA and CDR2 FQGTGA. The CDR3 sequence is 13 residues long. CDR3 sequence: CASSLVRGREQYF. The CDR3 DNA is TGTGCCAGCAGCTTAGTCCGGGGAAGGGAGCAGTACTTC.

The chain carries TRBV7-3 and TRBJ2-3, with unresolved D. The V end was cut by 5 bases, the J end by 0 bases, with 15 bases between. Germline values: CDR1 SGHTA, CDR2 FQGTGA. The CDR3 spans 16 residues. The CDR3 is CASSLRPETSTDTQYF. The CDR3 DNA reads as TGTGCCAGCAGCCTCCGGCCCGAGACTAGCACAGATACGCAGTATTTT.

This chain links TRBV15 with TRBJ2-5; D remains unclear. This CDR3 region has 13 residues. The V end lost 3 bases, the J end lost 4 bases, and 9 bases lay between the germline ends. CDR1 and CDR2 (germline): LNHNV, YYDKDF (reference sequence). This CDR3 reads CATSSRVGETQYF. CDR3 in DNA: TGTGCCACCAGCAGTCGGGTAGGAGAGACCCAGTACTTC.

This chain connects TRBV30 to TRBJ1-6; TRBD1 matches 8 bases. This CDR3 is built from 13 residues. J lost 9 bases, V lost 4 bases, and 5 bases had no gene match. From germline, CDR1 is GTSNPN and CDR2 SVGIG (reference sequence). The CDR3 DNA reads TGTGCCTGGAACGGACAGGGAACTTCACCCCTCCACTTT. This encodes CAWNGQGTSPLHF. The variable domain in full, with the rest retrieved from reference TRBV30 and TRBJ1-6, is SQTIHQWPATLVQPVGSPLSLECTVEGTSNPNLYWYRQAAGRGLQLLFYSVGIGQISSEVPQNLSASRPQDRQFILSSKKLLLSDSGFYLCAWNGQGTSPLHFGNGTRLTVT.

The table lists this clone with a count of one. This sequence joins TRBV3-1 (or the pseudogene TRBV3-2) and TRBJ2-2; 8 nucleotides agree with TRBD1. J was trimmed by 5 bases and V by 0 bases; bases with no gene match: 5. This CDR3 region has 16 residues. Germline V CDR1 and CDR2: LGHDT, YNNKEL (reference sequence). CDR3 in amino acids: CASSQDLTGGTGELFF. The CDR3 region has the DNA TGTGCCAGCAGCCAAGATCTAACAGGGGGTACCGGGGAGCTGTTTTTT.

V is TRBV7-2 and J is TRBJ1-5; 7 nucleotides match TRBD1. Germline loops: CDR1 SGHTA, CDR2 FQGNSA. The junction had 5 bases not matched to a gene; V was cut back by 5 bases and J by 1 base. This CDR3 comprises 15 residues. The CDR3 region has the DNA TGTGCCAGCAGCCCCAACAGGGGAAGCAATCAGCCCCAGCATTTT. This sequence encodes CASSPNRGSNQPQHF. The whole variable domain, remainder taken from reference TRBV7-2 and TRBJ1-5, is GAGVSQSPSNKVTEKGKDVELRCDPISGHTALYWYRQSLGQGLEFLIYFQGNSAPDKSGLPSDRFSAERTGGSVSTLTIQRTQQEDSAVYLCASSPNRGSNQPQHFGDGTRLSIL.

The V call is TRBV18, the J call TRBJ2-7, with 7 bases lining up with TRBD2. J lost 3 bases, V lost 2 bases, and 7 bases had no gene match. From germline, CDR1 is KGHSH and CDR2 LQKENI. This CDR3 is 15 amino acids long. This CDR3 is CASSPMGGSGYEQYF. Here the CDR3 DNA reads TGTGCCAGCTCACCAATGGGGGGGAGTGGCTACGAGCAGTACTTC.

The V and J genes are TRBV19 and TRBJ1-1; TRBD1 aligns across 7 bases. The CDR3 runs to 13 residues. The J segment lost 7 bases and the V segment lost 8 bases, leaving 10 bases of the junction unmatched. The germline CDR1 and CDR2 sequences are LNHDA and SQIVND (reference sequence). CDR3 sequence (DNA): TGTGCCAGTCAGCAGGGGGAATTTGGTGAAGCTTTCTTT. It translates to CASQQGEFGEAFF.

The chain uses TRBV4-1 and TRBJ2-5, with 8 positions matching TRBD2. The CDR3 runs to 16 residues. Germline V gene sequence: CDR1 MGHRA, CDR2 YSYEKL. V trimming: 0 bases; J trimming: 5 bases; junction bases outside the gene matches: 8. The CDR3 region has the DNA TGCGCCAGCAGCCAAGATCGTCGGGGGGGCGCGGAGACCCAGTACTTC. Its translation: CASSQDRRGGAETQYF.